This TCR beta chain was recorded in a study of Tregs in tolerant kidney transplant recipients. General study findings and limits: Antigen-driven expansion was suggested because donor-specific Tregs expanded more than all Tregs in tolerant patients. Expanding Tregs on activated donor B cells appeared to best identify donor-specific TCRbeta clones.

Germline V gene lookup returns CDR1 SNHLY and CDR2 FYNNEI. V was pared by 3 bases and J by 10 bases, with 16 bases between. CDR3 length: 15 residues. Assay: immunoSEQ multiplex PCR; the TCRdb copy retains only in-frame clones and omits some. The sample lists fewer than 95,000 clones, over 85% occurring once. Concerning this clone itself: Its antigen is not known. Other DNA sequences within the sample encode an identical CDR3.

Related graft donors supplied nonmyeloablative bone marrow transplants, and mixed chimerism was transient. Thawed PBMCs were FACS-sorted into unstimulated CD4+CD25+CD127- regulatory T cells, CD4+CD25- non-regulatory cells, CD4 and CD8 cells. The sequencing here drew on CD4+ T cells from blood (PBMCs), taken 12 months after the transplant. The chain recombines TRBV2 with TRBJ1-6; a possible D gene is TRBD1 (6 bases). This TCR came from a human patient who received a combined kidney and bone marrow transplant. Some of the T cells might come from the graft donor. The DNA for the CDR3 is TGTGCCAGCAGTGACCTTCAGGGGCGTGCCTCACCCCTCCACTTT. This sequence encodes CASSDLQGRASPLHF.